What follows describes a single T cell receptor beta chain. Its cognate antigen is unknown. CDR1 and CDR2 (germline): SGHKS, YYEKEE (reference sequence). Trimming cost V 4 bases and J 0 bases, with 16 bases left between them. This CDR3 is built from 16 residues. These data originate in a study of blood T cells in healthy people across ages. Study results and caveats: PBMCs that were unsorted prevented a conclusive naive versus antigen-experienced comparison.

A second PCR, run for about 7 to 12 cycles, used a sample-barcoded 5' primer plus a J-beta primer mix. Each sample yielded at least 2.5 million CDR3-containing paired-end reads. Each CDR3 protein is one row after TCRdb ran MiXCR on the 5' RACE reads. In the table there are 1.5 million to 2 million distinct CDR3 sequences, 49% of which are singletons. Each donor was a healthy Caucasian individual from Russia, aged about 6 to 100. The chain has TRBV5-5 and TRBJ1-2, with D possibly being TRBD1 (6 bases). The clonotype was recovered from a woman aged 40 to 55 in good health. Sample: blood. The CDR3 reads CASSPGVGTSNYGYTF. DNA of the CDR3: TGTGCCAGCAGCCCAGGGGTCGGTACCTCTAACTATGGCTACACCTTC.